The sequence of this T cell receptor (beta chain) was determined in a study of cytomegalovirus exposure and HLA in healthy donors. Overall study results and limits: A later analysis found most CMV-associated TCR beta chains apparently HLA-restricted. It was only CMV serostatus that was available as immune exposure information.

The germline V gene has CDR1 SGHRS and CDR2 YFSETQ. Losses at the gene ends were 3 bases for V and 8 bases for J; bases not matched to a gene: 10. This CDR3 has 15 residues. Points on this clone: Its target is unknown.

Vbeta (60) and Jbeta (13) primers were used in the PCR. Produced via immunoSEQ multiplex PCR; TCRdb's table is partial and in-frame only. The sample shows about 160,000 clones, 80% to 90% of them seen only once. The sequencing sample was made of PBMCs. The V and J genes are TRBV5-1 and TRBJ2-4, with TRBD1 matching over 8 bases. The sequence was obtained from a woman younger than 35 in good health and CMV-seronegative. CDR3 in amino acids: CASSSLSTGEYIQYF. The DNA for the CDR3 is TGCGCCAGCAGCTCTTTATCGACAGGGGAATACATTCAGTACTTC.